This TCR beta chain was sequenced during a study of technical replicates of blood from a handful of donors. The data were produced by immunoSEQ multiplex PCR, yet TCRdb's version contains in-frame clones alone and is incomplete. This sample has around 50,000 clones, with roughly 94% found just once. This clonotype originated in a human donor in good health. Input material: T cells isolated from PBMCs.

CDR3 sequence (DNA): TGTGCCAGCAGTTACGGCTTAACCAAAGAGACCCAGTACTTC. Protein product: CASSYGLTKETQYF. V gene TRBV6-6 combines with J gene TRBJ2-5; D ambiguous. CDR1 is MNHNY and CDR2 is SVGAGI in the germline V gene (reference sequence). The CDR3 totals 14 residues. V was shortened by 2 bases and J by 3 bases, with 10 bases between the two germline ends.